A single sample gave rise to the 32 T cell receptor beta chains below, sequenced in a study of cytomegalovirus exposure and HLA in healthy donors. PCR primers comprised 60 Vbeta and 13 Jbeta primers. The repertoire was sequenced with immunoSEQ multiplex PCR; TCRdb's copy has only in-frame clones and lacks some. The profile shows 300,000 or so clones, around four fifths of them singletons. Sequenced: PBMCs. These receptors originate from a middle-aged woman in good health and CMV-seropositive.

V gene TRBV4-2 combines with J gene TRBJ1-1; D perhaps matches TRBD1 (5 bases). The CDR3 extends over 14 amino acids. Germline loops: CDR1 LGHNA, CDR2 YNFKEQ. V was shortened by 5 bases and J by 3 bases, with 13 bases between the two germline ends. The CDR3 DNA is TGTGCCAGCAGCTTTCAGGGCGGGGACACTGAAGCTTTCTTT. Its protein product is CASSFQGGDTEAFF.

This clone has just one count. J is TRBJ2-2 and V is TRBV9, with D perhaps matching TRBD1 (5 bases). Trimming took 3 bases from V and 2 from J, leaving 14 bases between them. The germline gives CDR1 SGDLS, CDR2 YYNGEE. This CDR3 comprises 16 residues. The CDR3 bases are TGTGCCAGCAGCGCCTACCTCCAGGGAAACACCGGGGAGCTGTTTTTT. Its protein product is CASSAYLQGNTGELFF.

V and J are TRBV15 and TRBJ2-1; D unresolved. Germline V lookup: CDR1 LNHNV, CDR2 YYDKDF (reference sequence). Trimming took off 6 bases at V and 1 base at J, with 10 bases between the two ends. CDR3 length: 14 residues. DNA of the CDR3: TGTGCCACCAGATTCTCAGATTCCTACAATGAGCAGTTCTTC. Residues: CATRFSDSYNEQFF.

The genes are TRBV5-4 and TRBJ1-2; perhaps TRBD1 as D (5 bases). This CDR3 is 17 amino acids long. Germline loops: CDR1 SGHNT, CDR2 YYREEE (reference sequence). Trimming took off 4 bases at V and 0 bases at J, with 19 bases between the two ends. The CDR3 DNA reads as TGTGCCAGCAGCCCAACCATCACAGGTTCCTCTAACTATGGCTACACCTTC. It codes for CASSPTITGSSNYGYTF. Together with reference TRBV5-4 and TRBJ1-2, the CDR3 gives the full variable domain: ETGVTQSPTHLIKTRGQQVTLRCSSQSGHNTVSWYQQALGQGPQFIFQYYREEENGRGNFPPRFSGLQFPNYSSELNVNALELDDSALYLCASSPTITGSSNYGYTFGSGTRLTVV.

This clone has just a few counts. The chain uses TRBV30 and TRBJ1-4, with TRBD1 matching over 7 bases. CDR3 length equals 15 residues. The trim removed 2 bases at V and 3 bases at J, leaving 6 bases unmatched. Germline assignment: CDR1 GTSNPN and CDR2 SVGIG (reference sequence). The CDR3 spells CAWSIGQAPNEKLFF. In DNA, the CDR3 is TGTGCCTGGAGTATCGGACAGGCGCCTAATGAAAAACTGTTTTTT.

The V and J genes are TRBV4-3 and TRBJ2-1, with TRBD2 matching over 8 bases. The CDR3 is made up of 17 amino acids. With V trimmed by 0 bases and J by 3 bases, 7 bases remained unmatched. Per germline, CDR1 LGHNA and CDR2 YSLEER. The CDR3 loop is CASSQDGPAGVYNEQFF. CDR3 in DNA: TGCGCCAGCAGCCAAGATGGCCCAGCGGGAGTCTACAATGAGCAGTTCTTC.

J is TRBJ2-4 and V is TRBV30; 7 bases align to TRBD2. The CDR3 spans 14 residues. Germline trimming cut 0 bases from V and 8 bases from J; bases unmatched to any gene: 7. The germline V gene has CDR1 GTSNPN and CDR2 SVGIG (reference sequence). The CDR3 bases are TGTGCCTGGAGTGTACTGGGGAGCGGGGACATTCAGTACTTC. Protein product: CAWSVLGSGDIQYF.

The J gene is TRBJ2-1, the V gene TRBV5-1; no definite D call. Per germline, CDR1 SGHRS and CDR2 YFSETQ. This CDR3 is 14 amino acids long. The V and J ends lost 0 bases and 8 bases respectively, with 12 bases between them. CDR3 amino acids: CASSLGQAIDEQFF. Here the CDR3 DNA reads TGCGCCAGCAGCTTGGGGCAGGCCATCGATGAGCAGTTCTTC.

V and J are TRBV7-3 and TRBJ2-2; D gene uncertain. V lost 0 bases and J lost 6, with 11 bases in between. The CDR3 is 15 amino acids. CDR1 is SGHTA and CDR2 is FQGTGA in the germline V gene. The CDR3 DNA reads as TGTGCCAGCAGCTTAACCCTGCAAAAGCCCGGGGAGCTGTTTTTT. It translates to CASSLTLQKPGELFF.

The chain is built from TRBV11-2 and TRBJ2-1; 8 nucleotides match TRBD1. Germline V gene lookup returns CDR1 SGHAT and CDR2 FQNNGV. The CDR3 runs 16 residues. The J segment lost 7 bases and the V segment lost 8 bases, leaving 16 bases of the junction unmatched. CDR3 region: CASAVNGQGARNEQFF. CDR3 coding DNA: TGTGCCAGCGCTGTCAACGGGCAGGGGGCAAGGAATGAGCAGTTCTTC.

The V and J genes are TRBV7-2 and TRBJ2-7; D unresolved. V lost 1 base and J lost 1, with 11 bases in between. This CDR3 spans 15 amino acids. Germline V gives CDR1 SGHTA, CDR2 FQGNSA. Written as DNA, the CDR3 is TGTGCCAGCAGCTTAGTATCGGGTGCGTCCTACGAGCAGTACTTC. This sequence encodes CASSLVSGASYEQYF.

CDR3 residues: CASGLILGQIIYGYTF. The CDR3 DNA follows: TGCGCCAGCGGACTCATATTGGGACAGATTATCTATGGCTACACCTTC. V is TRBV5-1 and J is TRBJ1-2; 7 bases are a match to TRBD1. The V gene end was trimmed by 7 bases and the J gene end by 4 bases; junction bases not matched to a gene: 16. CDR1 SGHRS and CDR2 YFSETQ come from the germline V gene. The CDR3 has 16 amino acids.

The chain is built from TRBV5-1 and TRBJ2-7, with 9 bases lining up with TRBD1. Germline-derived CDR1 and CDR2 are SGHRS and YFSETQ. The CDR3 is 15 residues long. The trim removed 0 bases at V and 4 bases at J, leaving 5 bases unmatched. CDR3 in amino acids: CASSLDNRGLYEQYF. The CDR3 DNA is TGCGCCAGCAGCTTGGATAACAGGGGGCTATACGAGCAGTACTTC.

This chain connects TRBV19 to TRBJ2-6; D perhaps matches TRBD2 (6 bases). This CDR3 is 16 amino acids long. The germline gives CDR1 LNHDA, CDR2 SQIVND (reference sequence). Trimming pared 5 bases from V and 2 bases from J, leaving 13 bases between. In nucleotides, the CDR3 is TGTGCCAGTAGTCGCGCGGGCGGGACTGGGGCCAACGTCCTGACTTTC. This translates into CASSRAGGTGANVLTF.

The chain is built from TRBV7-2 and TRBJ1-3; 7 bases agree with TRBD1. Trimming took 1 base from V and 4 from J; bases not matched to a gene: 4. The CDR3 consists of 15 residues. Germline V gives CDR1 SGHTA, CDR2 FQGNSA. The CDR3: CASSLVGTAGNTIYF. The CDR3, as DNA: TGTGCCAGCAGCTTAGTCGGGACAGCCGGAAACACCATATATTTT.

This clone came up once. The gene calls are TRBV30 and TRBJ1-2, with 7 bases that match TRBD1. This CDR3 contains 14 residues. Germline V CDR1 and CDR2: GTSNPN, SVGIG (reference sequence). After removal of 0 bases from V and 4 bases from J, the junction contained 5 bases not matched to a gene. CDR3 amino acids: CAWSVQGSPYGYTF. In DNA, the CDR3 is TGTGCCTGGAGTGTACAGGGGTCACCCTATGGCTACACCTTC.

The rearrangement uses TRBV5-4 and TRBJ1-6, with D perhaps matching TRBD1 (6 bases). Germline CDR1 SGHNT, CDR2 YYREEE (reference sequence). V shed 4 bases and J shed 7 bases, with 15 bases lying between them. The CDR3 runs to 15 residues. The CDR3 is CASSPTGAGNSPLHF. The CDR3 region has the DNA TGTGCCAGCAGCCCGACAGGCGCAGGGAATTCACCCCTCCACTTT.

This chain uses TRBV28 with TRBJ1-5; a possible D gene is TRBD1 (6 bases). Germline V gene lookup returns CDR1 MDHEN and CDR2 SYDVKM. This CDR3 region has 15 residues. Trimming shortened V by 4 bases and J by 9 bases, and 19 bases separated the two germline ends. CDR3 protein: CASSSGGGTIVPQHF. CDR3 bases: TGTGCCAGCAGTTCTGGGGGCGGAACAATAGTGCCCCAGCATTTT.

This clone showed up just a few times. This chain uses TRBV27 with TRBJ2-2, with a weak D call TRBD1 (5 bases). The CDR3 extends over 14 amino acids. CDR1 and CDR2 from the germline V gene are MNHEY and SMNVEV (reference sequence). V was trimmed by 5 bases and J by 1 base, leaving 8 bases between them. The CDR3 sequence is CASSIRENTGELFF. The DNA of the CDR3 is TGTGCCAGCAGTATCAGGGAGAACACCGGGGAGCTGTTTTTT.

The J gene is TRBJ2-7, the V gene TRBV9, with 9 positions matching TRBD1. CDR1 and CDR2 (germline): SGDLS, YYNGEE. CDR3 length equals 15 residues. V dropped 0 bases and J dropped 6; count of bases not matched to a gene: 7. The CDR3 reads CASSVALGQGSEQYF. DNA of the CDR3: TGTGCCAGCAGCGTAGCCTTGGGACAGGGAAGCGAGCAGTACTTC. The full variable domain, completed using reference TRBV9 and TRBJ2-7, is DSGVTQTPKHLITATGQRVTLRCSPRSGDLSVYWYQQSLDQGLQFLIQYYNGEERAKGNILERFSAQQFPDLHSELNLSSLELGDSALYFCASSVALGQGSEQYFGPGTRLTVT.

This clone showed up just once. Here the CDR3 DNA reads TGTGCCAGCAGCTTGGGAGGTGGGACCAATGAGCAGTTCTTC. Protein product: CASSLGGGTNEQFF. The chain joins TRBV7-3 to TRBJ2-1; D is perhaps TRBD2 (6 bases). Germline V lookup: CDR1 SGHTA, CDR2 FQGTGA. V shed 3 bases and J shed 6 bases, with 12 bases lying between them. This CDR3 region has 14 residues.

This clone was seen only a few times. This chain connects TRBV10-3 to TRBJ2-2; possibly TRBD2 for D (5 bases). The CDR3 runs 13 residues. Germline loops: CDR1 ENHRY, CDR2 SYGVKD. The V and J ends lost 8 bases and 8 bases respectively, with 15 bases between them. The CDR3 region has the DNA TGTGCCATCGAGGGCACAATAGCGGGGGAGCTGTTTTTT. Residues: CAIEGTIAGELFF.

This rearrangement joins TRBV11-3 to TRBJ2-3; TRBD2 agrees at 13 bases. CDR3 length: 14 amino acids. Per germline, CDR1 SGHNT and CDR2 YENEEA. With 8 bases clipped from V and 7 bases from J, the junction kept 6 bases outside the gene matches. The CDR3 loop reads CASQLAGGPNTQYF. CDR3 DNA: TGTGCCAGCCAACTAGCGGGAGGGCCAAATACGCAGTATTTT. Drawing the rest from reference TRBV11-3 and TRBJ2-3, the complete variable domain is EAGVVQSPRYKIIEKKQPVAFWCNPISGHNTLYWYLQNLGQGPELLIRYENEEAVDDSQLPKDRFSAERLKGVDSTLKIQPAELGDSAVYLCASQLAGGPNTQYFGPGTRLTVL.

The rearrangement uses TRBV6-5 and TRBJ2-5; D is undetermined. Germline CDR1 is MNHEY and CDR2 is SVGAGI. CDR3 size: 15 residues. V was shortened by 3 bases and J by 0 bases, with 11 bases between the two germline ends. CDR3 DNA: TGTGCCAGCAGTTATATAACACTAAACCAAGAGACCCAGTACTTC. This codes for CASSYITLNQETQYF.

The V call is TRBV6-5, the J call TRBJ1-6, with 7 bases matching TRBD1. J gave up 7 bases and V 5 bases, and 5 bases lay outside the gene matches. The germline gives CDR1 MNHEY, CDR2 SVGAGI. The CDR3 has 14 amino acids. The CDR3 sequence: CASSKTGMNSPLHF. DNA for the CDR3: TGTGCCAGCAGTAAGACAGGGATGAATTCACCCCTCCACTTT.

The chain uses TRBV10-3 and TRBJ2-7, with 9 bases fitting TRBD1. The CDR3 extends over 14 amino acids. V lost 4 bases, J lost 5 bases, and 6 bases stayed unmatched. The germline V gene has CDR1 ENHRY and CDR2 SYGVKD. The CDR3 DNA is TGTGCCATCAGTGCCGGGACAGGGTTCGACGAGCAGTACTTC. Amino acids: CAISAGTGFDEQYF.

The chain joins TRBV5-6 to TRBJ2-7; 7 bases align to TRBD2. The CDR3 is 15 residues long. The germline CDR1 and CDR2 sequences are SGHDT and YYEEEE. Losses at the gene ends were 1 base for V and 0 bases for J; bases not matched to a gene: 4. CDR3 loop: CASSLPAGSSYEQYF. The CDR3 coding sequence is TGTGCCAGCAGCTTGCCAGCGGGGAGCTCCTACGAGCAGTACTTC.

The chain joins TRBV15 to TRBJ2-5; TRBD2 might be the D (6 bases). The CDR3 runs 13 residues. With 6 bases removed from V and 0 bases from J, the gap between germline ends came to 8 bases. Germline V gene lookup returns CDR1 LNHNV and CDR2 YYDKDF (reference sequence). CDR3 coding DNA: TGTGCCACCAGACGGGGGTACCAAGAGACCCAGTACTTC. Protein: CATRRGYQETQYF.

The chain links TRBV7-9 to TRBJ2-7; D is perhaps TRBD1 (7 bases). CDR1 is SEHNR and CDR2 is FQNEAQ in the germline V gene (reference sequence). V lost 3 bases and J lost 4, with 13 bases in between. This CDR3 is 14 amino acids long. CDR3 nucleotides: TGTGCCAGCAGCTTGGAGGGGGCACGGTACGAGCAGTACTTC. Its protein is CASSLEGARYEQYF.

The chain is built from TRBV5-1 and TRBJ2-1; TRBD2 aligns across 8 bases. The CDR3 spans 16 residues. The V gene's germline CDR1 is SGHRS and CDR2 YFSETQ. Losses at the gene ends were 0 bases for V and 6 bases for J; bases not matched to a gene: 8. Here the CDR3 reads CASSLDGLAGSNEQFF. The CDR3 region has the DNA TGCGCCAGCAGCTTGGATGGACTAGCCGGGAGCAATGAGCAGTTCTTC.

This chain joins TRBV19 and TRBJ2-1; weak D call: TRBD1 (5 bases). Germline V gene sequence: CDR1 LNHDA, CDR2 SQIVND (reference sequence). Trimming stripped 10 bases from V and 0 bases from J, with 10 bases between. The CDR3 extends over 13 amino acids. The CDR3 region is CATSGFSYNEQFF. The DNA for the CDR3 is TGTGCCACCTCAGGGTTCTCCTACAATGAGCAGTTCTTC.

This clone appeared once. The chain couples TRBV25-1 to TRBJ2-5; 7 bases line up with TRBD2. The germline V gene has CDR1 MGHDK and CDR2 SYGVNS. V trimming: 6 bases; J trimming: 6 bases; junction bases outside the gene matches: 10. The CDR3 totals 14 residues. CDR3 in amino acids: CASSGGLPKKTQYF. CDR3 coding DNA: TGTGCCAGCAGCGGGGGACTACCGAAGAAGACCCAGTACTTC.